This T cell receptor (beta chain) emerged from a study of T cell responses to AZD1222 COVID-19 vaccine. Study-wide findings and caveats: Spike-spanning, vaccine-associated CD4 TCRs were dominant at 160-218 and 743-854.

V gave up 3 bases and J gave up 5 bases, with 11 bases separating them. Germline lookup yields CDR1 KGHSH and CDR2 LQKENI. The CDR3 is 13 residues long. As to this clone: Its cognate antigen is unknown.

This table comes from immunoSEQ multiplex PCR, and its TCRdb copy is limited to in-frame clones, with some not included. The sample includes fewer than 150,000 clones, approximately 90% seen only once; the top ten take around 3.1%. The chain employs TRBV18 and TRBJ2-7, with unresolved D. This clonotype was obtained from an adult who received the AZD1222 COVID-19 vaccine. The sample consisted of peripheral blood, taken 28 days after the second AZD1222 dose. The CDR3 region is CASSPDGRNEQYF. For the CDR3, the DNA is TGTGCCAGCTCACCCGACGGAAGGAACGAGCAGTACTTC.